A single sample is the source of the 8 T cell receptor beta chains below, sequenced in a study of shared clonotypes between healthy human individuals. Method: immunoSEQ multiplex PCR; TCRdb's copy keeps in-frame clones and lacks some. In the table there are about a million clones, about 80% of which are singletons. The sample comprised memory CD4+ T cells sorted from blood. This sample's subset: CD45RA-negative fraction. These receptors were taken from a man between 18 and 35 years old in good health.

This clone was seen only a few times. Other DNA sequences in this sample translate to the same CDR3. This chain joins TRBV11-2 and TRBJ2-3; 8 bases agree with TRBD1. Germline assignment: CDR1 SGHAT and CDR2 FQNNGV. The V gene end was trimmed by 4 bases and the J gene end by 1 base; junction bases not matched to a gene: 1. The CDR3 has 14 amino acids. The CDR3 region has the DNA TGTGCCAGCAGCTCACAGGGGGGCACAGATACGCAGTATTTT. This sequence encodes CASSSQGGTDTQYF.

The V and J genes are TRBV5-1 and TRBJ2-3; 13 nucleotides match TRBD2. This CDR3 is 15 amino acids long. Germline loops: CDR1 SGHRS, CDR2 YFSETQ. V was pared by 4 bases and J by 1 base, with 0 bases of the junction left unmatched. CDR3 amino acids: CASSTSGGGTDTQYF. CDR3 nucleotide sequence: TGCGCCAGCAGCACTAGCGGGGGGGGCACAGATACGCAGTATTTT.

This clone was seen a few times. The chain uses TRBV5-6 and TRBJ2-7, with D tentatively TRBD1 or TRBD2 (5 bases each). Germline CDR1 and CDR2: SGHDT and YYEEEE. The CDR3 loop spans 13 amino acids. Trimming stripped 2 bases from V and 3 bases from J, with 9 bases between. In DNA, the CDR3 is TGTGCCAGCAGCTTCGCAGGGAGCTACGAGCAGTACTTC. This gives the protein CASSFAGSYEQYF.

This clone was seen once. The V and J genes are TRBV7-2 and TRBJ2-7; D is unresolved. The CDR3 is 14 amino acids. Germline CDR1 and CDR2: SGHTA and FQGNSA. Trimming removed 1 base at V and 0 bases at J, with 7 bases between. The CDR3 spells CASSLDPSSYEQYF. DNA of the CDR3: TGTGCCAGCAGCTTAGACCCCAGCTCCTACGAGCAGTACTTC.

On this clone: Other DNA sequences in the same sample also yield this CDR3. The chain recombines TRBV5-1 with TRBJ2-1; tentative D call: TRBD1 (6 bases). The CDR3 has 14 amino acids. V lost 0 bases to trimming and J lost 6 bases, with 10 bases between them. CDR1 and CDR2 from the germline V gene are SGHRS and YFSETQ. CDR3 residues: CASSLGDRFNEQFF. As DNA, the CDR3 is TGCGCCAGCAGCTTGGGAGACAGGTTCAATGAGCAGTTCTTC.

The chain is built from TRBV19 and TRBJ1-5; TRBD1 agrees at 7 bases. Trimming removed 3 bases from V and 7 bases from J; junction bases left unmatched: 6. Per germline, CDR1 LNHDA and CDR2 SQIVND (reference sequence). This CDR3 is 14 amino acids long. CDR3 amino acids: CASSMPGGAQPQHF. In DNA, the CDR3 is TGTGCCAGTAGTATGCCAGGGGGAGCGCAGCCCCAGCATTTT.

V usage is TRBV20-1 and J usage is TRBJ2-1; D unresolved. From germline, CDR1 is DFQATT and CDR2 SNEGSKA (reference sequence). Trimming took 3 bases from V and 12 from J, leaving 12 bases between them. The CDR3 is made up of 11 amino acids. Here the CDR3 DNA reads TGCAGTGCTAGGAACTCCCTCGGGCAGTTCTTC. Translating it yields CSARNSLGQFF.

V is TRBV7-2 and J is TRBJ2-1; no definite D call. Trimming pared 8 bases from V and 8 bases from J, leaving 19 bases between. Per the germline V gene, CDR1 is SGHTA and CDR2 is FQGNSA. This CDR3 comprises 14 residues. CDR3 in DNA: TGTGCCAGCGAACGTACTGGAAGTTCGGATGAGCAGTTCTTC. It is translated as CASERTGSSDEQFF.